The present TCR beta chain was sequenced within a study of cytomegalovirus exposure and HLA in healthy donors. Study results and caveats: Later, TCR association rates were found to vary by HLA locus, highest for DRB1 and lowest for HLA-C.

The ends were cut back, 6 bases at V and 3 bases at J, with 14 bases in the middle. Per the germline V gene, CDR1 is LNHDA and CDR2 is SQIVND (reference sequence). The CDR3 sequence is 14 residues long. With 60 Vbeta and 13 Jbeta primers, the PCR was carried out. This table comes from immunoSEQ multiplex PCR, and its TCRdb copy is limited to in-frame clones, with some not included. Altogether about 67,000 clones are present, around 80% being singletons, with the ten largest covering 9.7%. As regards this clone: Its antigen is undetermined.

The sequencing input was PBMCs. The receptor was isolated from a middle-aged man in good health and CMV-seronegative. The rearrangement uses TRBV19 and TRBJ1-1, with D perhaps TRBD1 (6 bases). The CDR3 spells CASRPGQRYTEAFF. CDR3 nucleotides: TGTGCCAGTAGACCCGGACAGCGCTACACTGAAGCTTTCTTT.